The clone carrying this T cell receptor beta chain was picked up many times. The record originates from a study of Graves' ophthalmopathy and Graves' hyperthyroidism. The authors amplified TCR beta CDR3 regions, and they did so from RNA transcripts for repertoire sequencing. First-round RT-PCR employed HTBI primers, with a second-round multiplex PCR after it. TCRdb fed the multiplex PCR reads into MiXCR, producing one record per CDR3 protein. Seen here are fewer than 600,000 distinct CDR3 sequences, approximately 15% observed once, and the top ten hold 9.5% to 10%. Ophthalmopathy-affected donors exhibited moderate-to-severe activity, CAS ≥3, NOSPECS ≥4, and duration under 3 months. The PBMC fraction was derived from less than 11 ml of fresh peripheral blood. V gave up 5 bases and J gave up 2 bases, with 10 bases separating them. This CDR3 spans 12 amino acids. Germline CDR1 and CDR2: GTSNPN and SVGIG (reference sequence).

Sequenced sample: blood. The clonotype was recovered from a woman in her 30s with Graves' ophthalmopathy. The chain recombines TRBV30 with TRBJ2-7; D unresolved. The CDR3 bases are TGTGCCTGGTTCCCGAGGCCCTACGAGCAGTACTTC. Its translation: CAWFPRPYEQYF.